The 32 T cell receptor beta chains in this list originate from one sample, sequenced in a study of blood T cell repertoires in COVID-19. TCRdb's copy holds only in-frame clones and misses some; the assay was immunoSEQ multiplex PCR. The data contain around 320,000 clones, roughly nine tenths of them singletons. What was sequenced was peripheral blood. These receptors were taken from a man aged 18 to 35 with active or convalescent COVID-19.

This chain links TRBV7-6 with TRBJ2-3; maybe TRBD2 (6 bases). The germline V and J ends were trimmed by 1 base and 3 bases, with 20 bases remaining between them. The CDR3 loop spans 18 amino acids. The germline V gene encodes CDR1 SGHVS and CDR2 FNYEAQ. The CDR3 DNA is TGTGCCAGCAGCTTAGAAAGTGGCGGGGCAAGTCGGACAGATACGCAGTATTTT. Its translation is CASSLESGGASRTDTQYF.

The chain has TRBV3-1 (or the pseudogene TRBV3-2) and TRBJ1-2, with 9 bases matching TRBD1. V dropped 4 bases and J dropped 6; count of bases not matched to a gene: 9. In germline, CDR1 is LGHDT, CDR2 YNNKEL (reference sequence). This CDR3 region has 15 residues. CDR3 protein: CASSPQTGGSDGYTF. CDR3 DNA: TGTGCCAGCAGCCCTCAAACAGGGGGCAGCGATGGCTACACCTTC.

The CDR3 DNA reads as TGCAGTGCTAGTCTAGCGGGGGGGAAAGAGACCCAGTACTTC. Translating gives CSASLAGGKETQYF. The V and J genes are TRBV20-1 and TRBJ2-5, with 12 bases fitting TRBD2. With V trimmed by 3 bases and J by 3 bases, 2 bases remained unmatched. Germline lookup yields CDR1 DFQATT and CDR2 SNEGSKA (reference sequence). This CDR3 spans 14 amino acids.

This clone was seen only once. The rearrangement links TRBV5-1 to TRBJ1-1; 10 nucleotides line up with TRBD1. The CDR3 is made up of 15 amino acids. With 4 bases clipped from V and 3 bases from J, the junction kept 6 bases outside the gene matches. The germline CDR1 and CDR2 sequences are SGHRS and YFSETQ. The CDR3 loop is CASSTQGTGDTEAFF. The CDR3 nucleotides are TGCGCCAGCAGCACCCAAGGGACAGGGGACACTGAAGCTTTCTTT.

This clone was counted a single time. The chain combines TRBV5-6 with TRBJ2-7; D gene uncertain. This CDR3 region has 16 residues. Germline V lookup: CDR1 SGHDT, CDR2 YYEEEE. With 0 bases removed from V and 2 bases from J, the gap between germline ends came to 15 bases. DNA for the CDR3: TGTGCCAGCAGCTTGGAACACCTCTTTTACCCCTACGAGCAGTACTTC. Translated: CASSLEHLFYPYEQYF.

The gene calls are TRBV4-3 and TRBJ2-1, with 11 bases that match TRBD2. V lost 3 bases, J lost 0 bases, and 10 bases stayed unmatched. The CDR3 has 19 residues. Germline CDR1 reads LGHNA; CDR2 reads YSLEER. As DNA, the CDR3 is TGCGCCAGCAGCCAGGCCCTAGCGGGGGGATATAACTCCTACAATGAGCAGTTCTTC. Amino acid sequence: CASSQALAGGYNSYNEQFF.

Concerning this clone: Other DNA sequences in the sample encode the same CDR3. This rearrangement joins TRBV18 to TRBJ2-7; possible D gene TRBD1, 6 bases. CDR1 is KGHSH, CDR2 LQKENI, per germline. This CDR3 spans 13 amino acids. Between the trimmed V and J ends, which lost 3 bases and 4 bases, there was a span of 10 bases. Written as DNA, the CDR3 is TGTGCCAGCTCACCCGGGACAACGTACGAGCAGTACTTC. This gives the protein CASSPGTTYEQYF.

The CDR3 region is CASSISGTANTGELFF. CDR3 bases: TGTGCCAGTAGTATAAGCGGGACTGCGAACACCGGGGAGCTGTTTTTT. The chain combines TRBV19 with TRBJ2-2; 7 bases match TRBD2. CDR3 length: 16 residues. Germline loops: CDR1 LNHDA, CDR2 SQIVND (reference sequence). V gave up 2 bases and J gave up 0 bases; unmatched junction bases: 3.

This rearrangement joins TRBV7-2 to TRBJ2-6; D might be TRBD1 (6 bases). The CDR3 length is 14 residues. CDR1 and CDR2 from the germline V gene are SGHTA and FQGNSA. Trimming took 4 bases from V and 2 from J, leaving 6 bases between them. CDR3 sequence reads: CASSYRAGANVLTF. In DNA, the CDR3 is TGTGCCAGCAGCTACAGGGCTGGGGCCAACGTCCTGACTTTC.

To note about this clone: In the same sample, other DNA sequences code for this CDR3. The chain has TRBV5-1 and TRBJ2-1, with D possibly being TRBD2 (5 bases). Between the trimmed V and J ends, which lost 0 bases and 1 base, there was a span of 8 bases. This CDR3 spans 15 amino acids. Germline assignment: CDR1 SGHRS and CDR2 YFSETQ. CDR3 amino acids: CASSLVSGSYNEQFF. As DNA, the CDR3 is TGCGCCAGCAGCTTGGTTTCGGGATCCTACAATGAGCAGTTCTTC.

The rearrangement joins TRBV7-6 to TRBJ2-7; 9 nucleotides line up with TRBD1. The length of the CDR3 is 13 residues. The V segment lost 1 base and the J segment 9 bases; nucleotides outside the gene matches: 4. Germline V gene lookup returns CDR1 SGHVS and CDR2 FNYEAQ. CDR3: CASSLDDRGAQYF. CDR3 bases: TGTGCCAGCAGCTTAGACGACAGGGGGGCGCAGTACTTC.

This sequence joins TRBV27 and TRBJ1-2; TRBD1 is a possible D gene (5 bases). V lost 2 bases to trimming and J lost 0 bases, with 7 bases between them. There are 14 residues in the CDR3. The germline V gene has CDR1 MNHEY and CDR2 SMNVEV (reference sequence). The CDR3 region is CASSLKGPNYGYTF. Written as DNA, the CDR3 is TGTGCCAGCAGTTTAAAGGGGCCTAACTATGGCTACACCTTC.

The V call is TRBV7-9, the J call TRBJ1-2, with D uncertain. CDR3 size: 15 residues. V lost 5 bases and J 2 bases, leaving 15 bases between the germline ends. Germline V gene sequence: CDR1 SEHNR, CDR2 FQNEAQ (reference sequence). The CDR3 coding sequence is TGTGCCAGCAGCCCCCTCTCTGCCCGGAACTATGGCTACACCTTC. Protein: CASSPLSARNYGYTF.

The V call is TRBV2, the J call TRBJ2-3; 8 bases match TRBD2. J was trimmed by 4 bases and V by 4 bases; bases with no gene match: 4. The germline V gene encodes CDR1 SNHLY and CDR2 FYNNEI. The CDR3 consists of 14 residues. CDR3 DNA: TGTGCCAGCAGTGGGGCAGCGGGGGCAGATACGCAGTATTTT. It codes for CASSGAAGADTQYF.

The chain is built from TRBV5-1 and TRBJ2-5; possibly TRBD2 for D (5 bases). The CDR3 loop spans 14 amino acids. V was clipped by 4 bases and J by 3 bases, with 13 bases between them. From germline, CDR1 is SGHRS and CDR2 YFSETQ. The CDR3 here is CASSLGRGKETQYF. Here the CDR3 DNA reads TGCGCCAGCAGCCTTGGCCGGGGTAAAGAGACCCAGTACTTC. The full variable domain, its missing parts supplied by reference TRBV5-1 and TRBJ2-5, is KAGVTQTPRYLIKTRGQQVTLSCSPISGHRSVSWYQQTPGQGLQFLFEYFSETQRNKGNFPGRFSGRQFSNSRSEMNVSTLELGDSALYLCASSLGRGKETQYFGPGTRLLVL.

This clone was seen once. The chain employs TRBV14 and TRBJ1-1; 7 bases match TRBD1. J gave up 1 base and V 5 bases, and 7 bases lay outside the gene matches. The CDR3 totals 15 residues. Per germline, CDR1 SGHDN and CDR2 FVKESK. CDR3 protein: CASSEQQGKNTEAFF. DNA for the CDR3: TGTGCCAGCAGCGAGCAACAGGGGAAGAACACTGAAGCTTTCTTT.

The chain combines TRBV28 with TRBJ2-1; no definite D call. Trimming cost V 2 bases and J 9 bases, with 8 bases left between them. Germline V CDR1 and CDR2: MDHEN, SYDVKM. This CDR3 has 12 residues. The chain's CDR3 is CASSLRPGEQFF. The CDR3 DNA follows: TGTGCCAGCAGTTTAAGGCCGGGTGAGCAGTTCTTC.

The rearrangement links TRBV2 to TRBJ2-7; D is uncertain. The CDR3 has 13 amino acids. Trimming left V 2 bases short and J 4 bases short, with 9 bases between. Germline V gene data show CDR1 as SNHLY and CDR2 as FYNNEI. As DNA, the CDR3 is TGTGCCAGCAGTGAACGCAGGTCGTACGAGCAGTACTTC. Amino acid sequence: CASSERRSYEQYF. Combining the CDR3 with reference TRBV2 and TRBJ2-7 gives the whole variable domain EPEVTQTPSHQVTQMGQEVILRCVPISNHLYFYWYRQILGQKVEFLVSFYNNEISEKSEIFDDQFSVERPDGSNFTLKIRSTKLEDSAMYFCASSERRSYEQYFGPGTRLTVT.

The genes are TRBV10-3 and TRBJ1-2, with D perhaps matching TRBD1 (5 bases). Trimming shortened V by 7 bases and J by 6 bases, and 12 bases separated the two germline ends. CDR1 is ENHRY, CDR2 SYGVKD, per germline. This CDR3 comprises 12 residues. The CDR3, as DNA: TGTGCCATCACCGCAGGGTGGGATGGCTACACCTTC. The encoded protein is CAITAGWDGYTF.

The gene calls are TRBV29-1 and TRBJ2-1; 13 bases align to TRBD2. The ends lost 2 bases at V and 7 bases at J; junction bases unmatched: 2. There are 14 residues in the CDR3. Per the germline V gene, CDR1 is SQVTM and CDR2 is ANQGSEA. CDR3: CSVEMGLAGNEQFF. As DNA, the CDR3 is TGCAGCGTTGAAATGGGACTAGCGGGAAATGAGCAGTTCTTC.

The rearrangement joins TRBV19 to TRBJ1-5, with 7 bases lining up with TRBD1. With V trimmed by 10 bases and J by 3 bases, 12 bases remained unmatched. Germline V lookup: CDR1 LNHDA, CDR2 SQIVND (reference sequence). This CDR3 is 15 amino acids long. The CDR3 DNA reads TGTGCCACCGAAGCCGGGACAGCAATCAATCAGCCCCAGCATTTT. This translates into CATEAGTAINQPQHF.

The genes are TRBV10-1 and TRBJ1-2, with 8 bases aligning to TRBD1. The CDR3 runs to 14 residues. The J segment lost 6 bases and the V segment lost 4 bases, leaving 7 bases of the junction unmatched. Germline assignment: CDR1 WNHNN and CDR2 SYGVQD (reference sequence). The DNA of the CDR3 is TGCGCCAGCAGTGGAACAGGGGGTGGGGATGGCTACACCTTC. It encodes CASSGTGGGDGYTF.

The chain carries TRBV7-3 and TRBJ1-1; 8 bases are a match to TRBD1. This CDR3 is built from 17 residues. The trim removed 5 bases at V and 10 bases at J, leaving 21 bases unmatched. Germline V CDR1 and CDR2: SGHTA, FQGTGA. The CDR3 sequence: CASSPFQGQAGEDGAFF. The CDR3 DNA reads as TGTGCCAGCAGCCCCTTCCAGGGACAGGCAGGAGAGGATGGAGCTTTCTTT.

This rearrangement joins TRBV6-1 to TRBJ2-5; 7 nucleotides match TRBD2. J gave up 6 bases and V 3 bases, and 4 bases lay outside the gene matches. This CDR3 has 13 residues. The V gene's germline CDR1 is MNHNS and CDR2 SASEGT. CDR3 nucleotide sequence: TGTGCCAGCAGTGAGACTAGCTATCAGACCCAGTACTTC. Its translation: CASSETSYQTQYF.

V gene TRBV6-2 or TRBV6-3 combines with J gene TRBJ2-2, with 9 nucleotides matching TRBD2. This CDR3 has 15 residues. The germline V gene has CDR1 MNHEY and CDR2 SVGEGT. The trim removed 5 bases at V and 3 bases at J, leaving 4 bases unmatched. In DNA form, the CDR3 reads TGTGCCAGCAGTCCAAGCGGGGGGTACACCGGGGAGCTGTTTTTT. Residues: CASSPSGGYTGELFF.

The V call is TRBV2, the J call TRBJ1-6; 7 positions match TRBD1. J gave up 0 bases and V 7 bases, and 3 bases lay outside the gene matches. Germline-derived CDR1 and CDR2 are SNHLY and FYNNEI. The CDR3 sequence is 15 residues long. The CDR3 coding sequence is TGTGCCAGCACGAGGGACAGCTCCTATAATTCACCCCTCCACTTT. This sequence encodes CASTRDSSYNSPLHF.

CDR3 sequence (DNA): TGTGCCAGCAGTTTCACGACTAGCGGGGGGCCCCCGGGCGACGAGCAGTACTTC. This sequence encodes CASSFTTSGGPPGDEQYF. The rearrangement joins TRBV27 to TRBJ2-7, with TRBD2 matching over 13 bases. This CDR3 is 18 amino acids long. The ends lost 3 bases at V and 5 bases at J; junction bases unmatched: 13. The germline CDR1 and CDR2 sequences are MNHEY and SMNVEV (reference sequence).

V usage is TRBV29-1 and J usage is TRBJ2-1; 9 bases line up with TRBD1. The CDR3 contains 15 residues. V lost 7 bases and J lost 8; bases outside the gene matches: 15. Germline lookup yields CDR1 SQVTM and CDR2 ANQGSEA. The CDR3 nucleotides are TGCAGCGCTGACAAGGGACAGGGTAGTGGTCATGAGCAGTTCTTC. Translating gives CSADKGQGSGHEQFF.

This rearrangement joins TRBV14 to TRBJ2-7; TRBD1 might be the D (5 bases). The CDR3 totals 16 residues. The ends were cut back, 1 base at V and 6 bases at J, with 19 bases in the middle. CDR1 is SGHDN, CDR2 FVKESK, per germline. CDR3 residues: CASSQARTRDPREQYF. CDR3 nucleotide sequence: TGTGCCAGCAGCCAAGCCCGGACCAGGGATCCTCGCGAGCAGTACTTC.

The rearrangement joins TRBV5-1 to TRBJ1-6; a possible D gene is TRBD1 (5 bases). Trimming shortened V by 4 bases and J by 9 bases, and 14 bases separated the two germline ends. Germline V CDR1 and CDR2: SGHRS, YFSETQ. CDR3 length: 14 amino acids. This CDR3 is CASSGQGPVSPLHF. The CDR3 region has the DNA TGCGCCAGCAGCGGCCAGGGTCCGGTTTCACCCCTCCACTTT.

The rearrangement joins TRBV5-1 to TRBJ2-5; 8 bases match TRBD2. This CDR3 comprises 16 residues. The J segment lost 4 bases and the V segment lost 0 bases, leaving 8 bases of the junction unmatched. CDR1 is SGHRS, CDR2 YFSETQ, per germline. CDR3 in amino acids: CASSLVGSGVGETQYF. DNA of the CDR3: TGCGCCAGCAGCTTGGTGGGTAGCGGGGTAGGAGAGACCCAGTACTTC.

The V gene is TRBV4-1, the J gene TRBJ1-1; D is perhaps TRBD1 (6 bases). The germline CDR1 and CDR2 sequences are MGHRA and YSYEKL. Trimming took off 0 bases at V and 4 bases at J, with 12 bases between the two ends. The CDR3 contains 15 residues. DNA of the CDR3: TGCGCCAGCAGCCAAGACCCTACAGGGAGCACTGAAGCTTTCTTT. It yields the protein CASSQDPTGSTEAFF.